These T cell receptor beta chains were read from a single sample in a study of glioma-infiltrating T cells. TCRdb ran MiXCR on the multiplex PCR reads and lists one entry per CDR3 protein. The top ten clones hold roughly a third of a sample with over 100,000 distinct CDR3 sequences, less than 30% of them seen once. Sequencing was done on a sample of glioma tissue, nonneoplastic brain tissue, or PBMCs (not recorded which). The receptors shown here come from a human donor with low-grade glioma or glioblastoma, undergoing nonglioma brain surgery, or in good health (not recorded which). The CDR3 runs from the conserved cysteine through the conserved F or W. The D gene is left open where the match is weak. Expanded clones are given a class, and other clones once, few, many or no size at all.

TRBV6-2/TRBV6-3	many	TRBD2	TRBJ2-1	TGTGCCAGCAGTTACTCTTTGACTAGCGGGAGGATGAACAATGAGCAGTTCTTC	CASSYSLTSGRMNNEQFF
TRBV7-2	many	TRBD2	TRBJ2-5	TGTGCCAGCAGCTCAAGTGCTAGCGGAGGAGAGACCCAGTACTTC	CASSSSASGGETQYF
TRBV12-3/TRBV12-4	-	TRBD1	TRBJ1-5	TGTGCCAGCAGTCCTGACAGGGATCAGCTCCAGCATTTT	CASSPDRDQLQHF
TRBV20-1	many	-	TRBJ1-1	TGCAGTGCTAGAGATCGGGGAGGAATTGAAGCTTTCTTT	CSARDRGGIEAFF
TRBV6-2/TRBV6-3	-	TRBD1	TRBJ2-2	TGTGCCAGCAGTTTACGCCAGGGGGCAGGACCAGACGGGGAGCTGTTTTTT	CASSLRQGAGPDGELFF
TRBV2	-	-	TRBJ2-7	TGTGCCACCTCAGGGGAACACGAGCAGTACTTC	CATSGEHEQYF
TRBV20-1	many	-	TRBJ1-5	TGCAGTGCTAACAGGGAGGGCAATCAGCCCCAGCATTTT	CSANREGNQPQHF
TRBV7-9	-	TRBD1	TRBJ1-2	TGTGCCGGCAGCTTGGGACAGGGCTATGGCTACACCTTC	CAGSLGQGYGYTF
TRBV15	many	-	TRBJ1-5	TGTGCCACCAGCACCCTTCACAGGGAAATGGGAACGAATCAGCCCCAGCATTTT	CATSTLHREMGTNQPQHF
TRBV7-2	many	-	TRBJ2-1	TGTGCCAGCAGCCAGTTAGGGAACAATGAGCAGTTCTTC	CASSQLGNNEQFF
TRBV6-1	-	TRBD2	TRBJ2-3	TGTGCCATCTGGACGGGAGGTGGCACAGATACGCAGTATTTT	CAIWTGGGTDTQYF
TRBV6-6	-	TRBD1	TRBJ1-6	TGTGCCAGCAGTTTACAGGGGGCGAATTCACCCCTCCACTTT	CASSLQGANSPLHF
TRBV7-2	many	-	TRBJ2-5	TGTGCCAGCAGCTTAAATTCAGGGCAAGAGACCCAGTACTTC	CASSLNSGQETQYF